Following are 25 T cell receptor beta chains from one sample sequenced in a study of T cell responses to AZD1222 COVID-19 vaccine. Assay: immunoSEQ multiplex PCR; the TCRdb copy retains only in-frame clones and omits some. The sample consists of 150,000 to 180,000 clones, 80% to 90% of them appearing once. Sequencing was performed on peripheral blood, taken on day 0 of MenACWY control vaccination. The receptors come from an adult in good health.

V gene TRBV5-1 combines with J gene TRBJ2-1, with D possibly matching TRBD2 (5 bases). Trimming stripped 2 bases from V and 7 bases from J, with 13 bases between. CDR1 and CDR2 (germline): SGHRS, YFSETQ. The CDR3 is 14 residues long. Here the CDR3 DNA reads TGCGCCAGCAGCTTTTCCGGGGATACGAATGAGCAGTTCTTC. The encoded protein is CASSFSGDTNEQFF.

The chain carries TRBV5-1 and TRBJ1-4, with TRBD1 as a possible D gene (5 bases). This CDR3 is 17 amino acids long. Germline values: CDR1 SGHRS, CDR2 YFSETQ. The V end lost 2 bases, the J end lost 2 bases, and 16 bases lay between the germline ends. CDR3 amino acids: CASSLYWQGATNEKLFF. In DNA form, the CDR3 reads TGCGCCAGCAGCTTATATTGGCAGGGAGCGACTAATGAAAAACTGTTTTTT.

The V gene is TRBV14, the J gene TRBJ2-7; 8 nucleotides align to TRBD2. Trimming took 4 bases from V and 2 from J; bases not matched to a gene: 7. The CDR3 totals 15 residues. Germline CDR1 SGHDN, CDR2 FVKESK. CDR3 protein: CASSPLAGQPYEQYF. The DNA for the CDR3 is TGTGCCAGCAGCCCTTTAGCGGGACAACCCTACGAGCAGTACTTC.

The chain couples TRBV12-3 or TRBV12-4 to TRBJ1-2, with D tentatively TRBD1 (5 bases). V dropped 7 bases and J dropped 7 bases, with 13 bases sitting between them. The CDR3 loop spans 12 amino acids. CDR3 sequence (DNA): TGTGCCAGCACCATGGGGCGTATTGGCTACACCTTC. The encoded protein is CASTMGRIGYTF.

This clone was counted only a few times. J is TRBJ1-6 and V is TRBV7-2; D is unresolved. The ends were cut back, 5 bases at V and 7 bases at J, with 12 bases in the middle. The length of the CDR3 is 14 residues. Germline CDR1 reads SGHTA; CDR2 reads FQGNSA. The CDR3 sequence is CASSPGVLNSPLHF. The CDR3 bases are TGTGCCAGCAGCCCCGGTGTGTTGAATTCACCCCTCCACTTT.

V gene TRBV7-8 combines with J gene TRBJ2-7; perhaps TRBD2 as D (6 bases). Trimming pared 5 bases from V and 5 bases from J, leaving 10 bases between. CDR3 size: 12 residues. Germline V gene lookup returns CDR1 SGHVS and CDR2 FQNEAQ. The CDR3 DNA reads TGTGCCAGCAGCCCCCCGGGGGACGAGCAGTACGTC. This codes for CASSPPGDEQYV.

The rearrangement joins TRBV9 to TRBJ1-1; D remains unclear. The CDR3 loop spans 14 amino acids. The ends were cut back, 0 bases at V and 7 bases at J, with 13 bases in the middle. CDR1 and CDR2 (germline): SGDLS, YYNGEE. CDR3 protein: CASSVDAESFEAFF. CDR3 sequence (DNA): TGTGCCAGCAGCGTAGACGCTGAAAGTTTTGAAGCTTTCTTT.

This rearrangement joins TRBV6-5 to TRBJ1-2, with 9 bases identical to TRBD1. The CDR3 contains 16 residues. Germline values: CDR1 MNHEY, CDR2 SVGAGI. Germline trimming cut 2 bases from V and 5 bases from J; bases unmatched to any gene: 9. CDR3 region: CASSYLTVGQGYGYTF. CDR3 DNA: TGTGCCAGCAGTTACCTTACGGTTGGACAGGGGTATGGCTACACCTTC.

This clone showed up just a few times. J is TRBJ2-1 and V is TRBV5-6, with TRBD2 matching 11 bases. Unmatched junction bases numbered 10, after V lost 7 bases and J lost 7 bases. The CDR3 runs 15 residues. CDR1 is SGHDT and CDR2 is YYEEEE in the germline V gene. Here the CDR3 reads CASASGTSGVNEQFF. The DNA for the CDR3 is TGTGCCAGCGCCTCGGGGACTAGCGGCGTAAATGAGCAGTTCTTC.

V is TRBV3-1 (or the pseudogene TRBV3-2) and J is TRBJ2-3, with a tentative D call TRBD2 (5 bases). CDR3 length: 17 amino acids. Germline CDR1 is LGHDT and CDR2 is YNNKEL (reference sequence). The ends were cut back, 1 base at V and 4 bases at J, with 18 bases in the middle. The DNA of the CDR3 is TGTGCCAGCAGCCAAGTGGCGGCTGTAGCGCACCCAGATACGCAGTATTTT. Amino acids: CASSQVAAVAHPDTQYF.

The V gene is TRBV19, the J gene TRBJ2-3, with D uncertain. V was cut by 3 bases and J by 3 bases, with 7 bases left in between. CDR1 and CDR2 from the germline V gene are LNHDA and SQIVND (reference sequence). This CDR3 region has 13 residues. In DNA, the CDR3 is TGTGCCAGTAGTATGAGAGGAACAGATACGCAGTATTTT. Encoded protein: CASSMRGTDTQYF.

This clone was seen only a few times. This sequence joins TRBV27 and TRBJ1-4, with a possible D match to TRBD1 (6 bases). This CDR3 has 16 amino acids. Germline V gene sequence: CDR1 MNHEY, CDR2 SMNVEV (reference sequence). V lost 5 bases and J 10 bases, leaving 23 bases between the germline ends. The CDR3 region is CASSMGGGGPVGKLFF. The CDR3 DNA sequence: TGTGCCAGCAGTATGGGGGGTGGGGGGCCTGTGGGAAAACTGTTTTTT.

The chain carries TRBV7-8 and TRBJ1-1, with no clear D. V lost 4 bases, J lost 3 bases, and 12 bases lay in between. The CDR3 is made up of 14 amino acids. In germline, CDR1 is SGHVS, CDR2 FQNEAQ. The CDR3: CASSYETEDTEAFF. In nucleotides, the CDR3 is TGTGCCAGCAGCTATGAGACCGAGGACACTGAAGCTTTCTTT.

This clone was found a few times. The J gene is TRBJ2-2, the V gene TRBV7-3; D possibly corresponds to TRBD2 (5 bases). The CDR3 runs to 16 residues. V was shortened by 4 bases and J by 1 base, with 13 bases between the two germline ends. The germline V gene encodes CDR1 SGHTA and CDR2 FQGTGA. The CDR3 is CASSSTGLMNTGELFF. CDR3 DNA sequence: TGTGCCAGCAGCTCCACCGGACTGATGAACACCGGGGAGCTGTTTTTT.

This chain uses TRBV6-1 with TRBJ2-7, with D uncertain. V lost 0 bases, J lost 0 bases, and 15 bases lay in between. The CDR3 extends over 17 amino acids. In germline, CDR1 is MNHNS, CDR2 SASEGT. CDR3 bases: TGTGCCAGCAGTGAAGCGCGTGGCAGTCTGAGCTCCTACGAGCAGTACGTC. Its translation: CASSEARGSLSSYEQYV.

The V and J genes are TRBV4-2 and TRBJ2-7, with 7 bases fitting TRBD1. CDR3 size: 15 residues. Germline V gene sequence: CDR1 LGHNA, CDR2 YNFKEQ. Unmatched junction bases numbered 8, after V lost 3 bases and J lost 3 bases. DNA of the CDR3: TGTGCCAGCAGCCAGGGGTACCGGGACAGCTACGAGCAGTACGTC. Protein: CASSQGYRDSYEQYV.

The rearrangement joins TRBV7-2 to TRBJ1-6; no clear D gene. V was trimmed by 5 bases and J by 4 bases, leaving 9 bases between them. Germline loops: CDR1 SGHTA, CDR2 FQGNSA. The CDR3 contains 14 residues. In DNA, the CDR3 is TGTGCCAGCAGCCCACACGGATATAATTCACCCCTCCACTTT. Translation: CASSPHGYNSPLHF.

The chain joins TRBV2 to TRBJ1-6; a weak D match, TRBD1 (6 bases). Looked up from germline, CDR1 is SNHLY and CDR2 is FYNNEI. V lost 6 bases and J lost 13, with 19 bases in between. The CDR3 contains 14 residues. The chain's CDR3 is CASSQQGKLIPLHF. The CDR3 DNA sequence: TGTGCCAGCAGCCAACAGGGCAAGTTAATCCCCCTCCACTTT.

V usage is TRBV5-6 and J usage is TRBJ2-5, with D possibly matching TRBD2 (5 bases). Trimming took off 0 bases at V and 2 bases at J, with 8 bases between the two ends. The CDR3 runs to 14 residues. Looked up from germline, CDR1 is SGHDT and CDR2 is YYEEEE. CDR3 nucleotide sequence: TGTGCCAGCAGCTTGGTGGAGGAGCAAGAGACCCAGTACTTC. It specifies CASSLVEEQETQYF.

This sequence joins TRBV20-1 and TRBJ1-2; D is undetermined. The V gene lost 6 bases and the J gene lost 8 bases, with 13 bases spanning the gap. This CDR3 is built from 11 residues. Germline V gene lookup returns CDR1 DFQATT and CDR2 SNEGSKA (reference sequence). CDR3 DNA: TGCAGTGCCGCGAAGGGTCACGGCTACACCTTC. Its translation is CSAAKGHGYTF.

The chain has TRBV6-5 and TRBJ1-6; 8 positions agree with TRBD1. This CDR3 is built from 14 residues. Germline lookup yields CDR1 MNHEY and CDR2 SVGAGI. V lost 6 bases, J lost 8 bases, and 6 bases stayed unmatched. This chain's CDR3 is CASRPDRGHSPLHF. As DNA, the CDR3 is TGTGCCAGCAGACCCGACAGGGGTCATTCACCCCTCCACTTT.

The CDR3 loop is CASSSPQGKGNTEAFF. The CDR3, as DNA: TGCGCCAGCAGCTCCCCTCAGGGGAAAGGGAACACTGAAGCTTTCTTT. The chain combines TRBV5-1 with TRBJ1-1; tentative D call: TRBD1 (6 bases). V lost 3 bases and J lost 1, with 16 bases in between. Germline CDR1 is SGHRS and CDR2 is YFSETQ. The CDR3 has 16 residues.

This chain links TRBV25-1 with TRBJ1-1; D gene uncertain. In germline, CDR1 is MGHDK, CDR2 SYGVNS. V lost 2 bases and J 8 bases, leaving 6 bases between the germline ends. The CDR3 runs to 11 residues. Here the CDR3 DNA reads TGTGCCAGCAGTGAAGTCAGCGAAGCTTTCTTT. It translates to CASSEVSEAFF.

V gene TRBV5-4 combines with J gene TRBJ2-3, with 14 bases aligning to TRBD2. CDR3 length: 19 residues. Losses at the gene ends were 4 bases for V and 7 bases for J; bases not matched to a gene: 17. CDR1 SGHNT and CDR2 YYREEE come from the germline V gene (reference sequence). This CDR3 reads CASSQELTGTSGSRYTQYF. CDR3 sequence (DNA): TGTGCCAGCAGCCAAGAACTAACCGGGACTAGCGGGAGTAGGTATACGCAGTATTTT.

This chain connects TRBV29-1 to TRBJ2-1; 12 nucleotides match TRBD2. V lost 4 bases to trimming and J lost 2 bases; unmatched junction nucleotides: 3. This CDR3 contains 15 residues. Germline-derived CDR1 and CDR2 are SQVTM and ANQGSEA. This CDR3 reads CSVASGRGAYNEQFF. The CDR3, as DNA: TGCAGCGTTGCTAGCGGGAGGGGGGCCTACAATGAGCAGTTCTTC.